This entry is about one TCR beta chain. Some clones are missing from TCRdb's copy, which holds only in-frame ones; the method was immunoSEQ multiplex PCR. This table has roughly 350,000 clones, around 87% appearing once. This sample's treatment: 15 to 20 received Ad26.COV2.S at low or high dose, single or two shots; roughly five received placebo; per-sample allocation not given. Samples were taken on day 63 after the first vaccine or placebo injection. This sample stems from a study of Ad26.COV2.S vaccination and SARS-CoV-2 variants. In the study overall: The study gave Ad26.COV2.S intramuscularly, once or twice 56 days apart.

V was clipped by 1 base and J by 3 bases; unmatched bases: 6. The CDR3 totals 17 residues. Germline V gene data show CDR1 as SGHTA and CDR2 as FQGNSA. The clonotype was recovered from a person between 18 and 65 years old who received the Ad26.COV2.S COVID-19 vaccine or a placebo. This chain connects TRBV7-2 to TRBJ2-3; TRBD2 aligns across 11 bases. The sequencing used peripheral blood, collected in a trial of Ad26.COV2.S vaccine versus placebo. CDR3 loop: CASSLDSGGALTDTQYF. The CDR3 DNA reads as TGTGCCAGCAGCTTAGATAGCGGGGGGGCTCTGACAGATACGCAGTATTTT.